These T cell receptor beta chains were read from a single sample in a study of response to subunit inactivated influenza vaccine. A single record per CDR3 protein comes from TCRdb applying MiXCR to the RT-PCR reads. The sample records 500,000 to 600,000 distinct CDR3 sequences, around 13% being singletons. Sequenced here: PBMCs from blood, sampled 12 days after vaccination. These receptors originate from a man aged 50-59 years who received an inactivated influenza vaccine. Both conserved end residues are part of each CDR3.

v_gene: TRBV5-1
CDR3aa: CASSGGFETQYF

v_gene: TRBV12-3/TRBV12-4
CDR3aa: CASSPRRAGGELFF

v_gene: TRBV6-1
CDR3aa: CASSGQWATDTQYF

v_gene: TRBV5-1
CDR3aa: CASSLDGVGQETQYF

v_gene: TRBV5-1
CDR3aa: CASSTDTGELFF

v_gene: TRBV4-3
CDR3aa: CASSQETAHSYEQYF

v_gene: TRBV5-1
CDR3aa: CASSLLAGSTDTQYF

v_gene: TRBV15
CDR3aa: CATSSKHWYNEQFF

v_gene: TRBV5-1
CDR3aa: CASSFSGGLNTEAFF

v_gene: TRBV24-1
CDR3aa: CATSEGTVNYGYTF

v_gene: TRBV7-2
CDR3aa: CASSLVARGNTEAFF

v_gene: TRBV4-2
CDR3aa: CASSLQTGGQPQHF

v_gene: TRBV5-1
CDR3aa: CASSLVSRAEAFF

v_gene: TRBV4-2
CDR3aa: CASSYTGLAGASVNEQFF

v_gene: TRBV4-1
CDR3aa: CASSQTGTGEEFF

v_gene: TRBV7-3
CDR3aa: CASSPTITDTQYF

v_gene: TRBV29-1
CDR3aa: CSVSAGSANYGYTF

v_gene: TRBV20-1
CDR3aa: CSARPDGAEKLFF

v_gene: TRBV7-2
CDR3aa: CASSPLIGGHNEQFF

v_gene: TRBV5-1
CDR3aa: CASSSGRAKNIQYF

v_gene: TRBV2
CDR3aa: CRPSETYAYEQYF

v_gene: TRBV5-1
CDR3aa: CASSSTGIPTDTQYF

v_gene: TRBV10-3
CDR3aa: CAIGPGNTGELFF

v_gene: TRBV5-1
CDR3aa: CASSQASGSSYNEQFF

v_gene: TRBV18
CDR3aa: CASSPPTAYYEQYF

v_gene: TRBV7-2
CDR3aa: CASTQASRVEGYTF

v_gene: TRBV12-3/TRBV12-4
CDR3aa: CASSQGAGRWYEQYF

v_gene: TRBV28
CDR3aa: CASSLPTGGSYEQYF

v_gene: TRBV18
CDR3aa: CASSVTESNQPQHF

v_gene: TRBV9
CDR3aa: CASSVVGAGYNEQFF

v_gene: TRBV20-1
CDR3aa: CSAKTGFREKLFF

v_gene: TRBV24-1
CDR3aa: CATSDWPSRTDTYEQYF

v_gene: TRBV5-1
CDR3aa: CASSLAGTARTNEKLFF

v_gene: TRBV5-1
CDR3aa: CASSLQNRENEQFF

v_gene: TRBV4-2
CDR3aa: CASSRASGRGDEQFF

v_gene: TRBV6-5
CDR3aa: CASSSQRDRDGRKLFF

v_gene: TRBV11-2
CDR3aa: CASSSPRGGPFNSNEQFF

v_gene: TRBV10-3
CDR3aa: CAIKETYEQYF

v_gene: TRBV4-2
CDR3aa: CASSPGLAGGVIEQFF

v_gene: TRBV7-2
CDR3aa: CASSLRDRVTNEQFF

v_gene: TRBV20-1
CDR3aa: CSGVQGTHEQYF

v_gene: TRBV29-1
CDR3aa: CSVRTSREQYF

v_gene: TRBV20-1
CDR3aa: CSAPVADKSTDTQYF

v_gene: TRBV5-1
CDR3aa: CASSLDHPRNEQYF

v_gene: TRBV29-1
CDR3aa: CSACQGTGWVGAFF

v_gene: TRBV30
CDR3aa: CAWKRPSTDTQYF

v_gene: TRBV4-3
CDR3aa: CASSQDVGHLSPYGYTF

v_gene: TRBV28
CDR3aa: CASSTQIGRADYGYTF

v_gene: TRBV4-1
CDR3aa: CASSQARVVHGGQNTGELFF

v_gene: TRBV20-1
CDR3aa: CSATRLNQPQHF